This TCR beta chain was observed in a study of blood T cell repertoires in COVID-19. Study background: Both acute and convalescent COVID-19 samples were obtained from the United States, Italy and Spain. T cells, B-cell-depleted T cells, or PBMCs provided the cDNA or gDNA that served as material.

This table comes from immunoSEQ multiplex PCR, and its TCRdb copy is limited to in-frame clones, with some not included. This sample has about 300,000 clones, with 80% to 90% found just once. J gave up 4 bases and V 4 bases, and 10 bases lay outside the gene matches. Germline assignment: CDR1 SGHRS and CDR2 YFSETQ. This CDR3 is built from 15 residues. The V and J genes are TRBV5-1 and TRBJ1-2, with 7 bases lining up with TRBD1. The TCR comes from a man between 18 and 35 years old who had recovered from COVID-19. The sequenced sample consisted of peripheral blood. The chain's CDR3 is CASSPGTAISYGYTF. The DNA of the CDR3 is TGCGCCAGCAGCCCCGGGACAGCAATTTCCTATGGCTACACCTTC.